The present T cell receptor beta chain was sequenced within a study of blood T cell repertoires in COVID-19. Study details: Acute and convalescent COVID-19 specimens originated in the United States, Italy and Spain. PBMCs, B-cell-depleted T cells, or T cells were the source of the cDNA or gDNA that made up the material.

Data came from immunoSEQ multiplex PCR; TCRdb stores just in-frame clones and leaves some out. The table lists about 60,000 clones, about nine tenths of them singletons. The CDR3 consists of 17 residues. V shed 4 bases and J 6 bases; nucleotides not matched to a gene: 12. The germline gives CDR1 SGHNT, CDR2 YYREEE (reference sequence). The TCR comes from a human donor with acute or convalescent COVID-19. The donor label of this sample is uncertain. The sequencing input was peripheral blood. The chain is built from TRBV5-4 and TRBJ1-6; 8 bases match TRBD1. The CDR3 coding sequence is TGTGCCAGCAGCACGGACAGGGCATCGTTATTTAATTCACCCCTCCACTTT. Amino acid sequence: CASSTDRASLFNSPLHF.